Presented here are 25 T cell receptor beta chains from one specimen sequenced in a study of shared clonotypes between healthy human individuals (dated by TCRdb to 2019 to 2021). For the CD8 naive samples, CD45RO-negative cells were positively selected for CCR7, yielding a CD45RA+CCR7+ population from which TemRA cells were excluded. Libraries were made using the immunoSEQ multiplex PCR assay. TCRdb took this table from immuneACCESS and kept in-frame rearrangements with V and J called. Such tables lack part of the clones; where checked against another copy, unresolved V genes explain under half of the gap, and the rest is unexplained. A total of some 2.1 million clones appear in this sample, approximately 92% of them only once. The leading ten clones occupy over 1.5% of the sample. Sequencing used naive CD8+ T cells from PBMCs. The cell subset or site tag for this specimen amounts to: CD45RA+CCR7+. These receptors originate from a young man in good health. Some clones in this sample may be carry-over from other donors' samples.

V usage is TRBV27 and J usage is TRBJ2-4; D possibly corresponds to TRBD1 (6 bases). The germline V gene encodes CDR1 MNHEY and CDR2 SMNVEV (reference sequence). The CDR3 consists of 15 residues. Trimming removed 4 bases at V and 1 base at J, with 11 bases between. CDR3 nucleotide sequence: TGTGCCAGCAGTTCAACAAGGGGGGCCAAAAACATTCAGTACTTC. This gives the protein CASSSTRGAKNIQYF.

This clone was seen a handful of times. Other DNA sequences in the same sample also yield this CDR3. The V gene is TRBV29-1, the J gene TRBJ1-1; D unclear. Germline loops: CDR1 SQVTM, CDR2 ANQGSEA. The CDR3 contains 10 residues. Between the trimmed V and J ends, which lost 7 bases and 2 bases, there was a span of 5 bases. The CDR3 reads CSGSNTEAFF. Written as DNA, the CDR3 is TGCAGCGGATCAAACACTGAAGCTTTCTTT.

The CDR3 nucleotides are TGTGCCAGCAGAAACGACAGGGGTGAATACGAGCAGTACTTC. Amino acid sequence: CASRNDRGEYEQYF. The rearrangement uses TRBV28 and TRBJ2-7; 8 bases align to TRBD1. Germline values: CDR1 MDHEN, CDR2 SYDVKM. The CDR3 spans 14 residues. V lost 6 bases and J lost 4; bases outside the gene matches: 8.

This sequence joins TRBV27 and TRBJ2-1; D gene unclear. Germline CDR1 MNHEY, CDR2 SMNVEV (reference sequence). This CDR3 is 15 amino acids long. V gave up 2 bases and J gave up 5 bases, with 13 bases separating them. CDR3 DNA sequence: TGTGCCAGCAGTTTAATGGCTCTCTCTAACAATGAGCAGTTCTTC. It is translated as CASSLMALSNNEQFF.

The CDR3 loop is CASSYSLGGYGQPQHF. DNA for the CDR3: TGTGCCAGCAGTTACTCGTTGGGGGGCTATGGTCAGCCCCAGCATTTT. The chain has TRBV6-6 and TRBJ1-5; possible D gene TRBD1, 6 bases. The CDR3 spans 16 residues. The germline CDR1 and CDR2 sequences are MNHNY and SVGAGI (reference sequence). Trimming left V 0 bases short and J 6 bases short, with 15 bases between.

The chain links TRBV7-9 to TRBJ1-5; D not resolved. Trimming stripped 5 bases from V and 6 bases from J, with 8 bases between. Germline CDR1 and CDR2: SEHNR and FQNEAQ (reference sequence). CDR3 length: 12 residues. In nucleotides, the CDR3 is TGTGCCAGCAGCCGACCGAGTCAGCCCCAGCATTTT. It is translated as CASSRPSQPQHF.

The chain uses TRBV28 and TRBJ2-4; D remains unclear. This CDR3 contains 16 residues. Germline values: CDR1 MDHEN, CDR2 SYDVKM. V was clipped by 3 bases and J by 0 bases, with 12 bases between them. The CDR3 DNA reads as TGTGCCAGCAGTTTGATCCGTACTCTAGCCAAAAACATTCAGTACTTC. Amino acid sequence: CASSLIRTLAKNIQYF. The variable domain in full, completed from reference TRBV28 and TRBJ2-4, reads DVKVTQSSRYLVKRTGEKVFLECVQDMDHENMFWYRQDPGLGLRLIYFSYDVKMKEKGDIPEGYSVSREKKERFSLILESASTNQTSMYLCASSLIRTLAKNIQYFGAGTRLSVL.

The rearrangement links TRBV11-2 to TRBJ1-1, with a weak D call TRBD1 (5 bases). With 4 bases removed from V and 7 bases from J, the gap between germline ends came to 16 bases. CDR3 size: 14 residues. Germline V gene lookup returns CDR1 SGHAT and CDR2 FQNNGV. The CDR3 region has the DNA TGTGCCAGCAGCTCCAGGGCCGACCAGCTTGAAGCTTTCTTT. Amino acid sequence: CASSSRADQLEAFF.

The chain carries TRBV2 and TRBJ2-7; D unresolved. The CDR3 is 13 residues long. Looked up from germline, CDR1 is SNHLY and CDR2 is FYNNEI. The V gene lost 2 bases and the J gene lost 3 bases, with 8 bases spanning the gap. The CDR3 DNA reads TGTGCCAGCAGTGAAACAGTAGACTACGAGCAGTACTTC. Amino acids: CASSETVDYEQYF.

V and J are TRBV7-2 and TRBJ2-4, with D maybe TRBD2 (5 bases). Germline V gives CDR1 SGHTA, CDR2 FQGNSA. V dropped 4 bases and J dropped 0 bases, with 13 bases sitting between them. CDR3 length: 16 amino acids. CDR3 bases: TGTGCCAGCAGCTCCTGGAGCGGAGAAGCCAAAAACATTCAGTACTTC. Its translation is CASSSWSGEAKNIQYF.

The V and J genes are TRBV6-5 and TRBJ2-2, with D hard to call. The V end lost 10 bases, the J end lost 1 base, and 13 bases lay between the germline ends. The CDR3 contains 14 residues. CDR1 and CDR2 from the germline V gene are MNHEY and SVGAGI. CDR3 bases: TGTGCCACCAAGATACTCAAGAACACCGGGGAGCTGTTTTTT. Translation gives CATKILKNTGELFF.

J is TRBJ1-4 and V is TRBV27; no clear D. The CDR3 length is 16 residues. Germline CDR1 reads MNHEY; CDR2 reads SMNVEV (reference sequence). The CDR3 sequence: CPHPQGRYRRCEKLFF. The DNA of the CDR3 is TGTCCTCATCCCCAAGGGCGGTACAGAAGGTGCGAAAAACTGTTTTTT.

The chain has TRBV6-6 and TRBJ1-4; D remains unclear. CDR3 length equals 16 residues. Trimming stripped 1 base from V and 3 bases from J, with 12 bases between. Germline CDR1 and CDR2: MNHNY and SVGAGI (reference sequence). In DNA form, the CDR3 reads TGTGCCAGCAGTTACTTGTGGCCGACGGCTAATGAAAAACTGTTTTTT. Its protein product is CASSYLWPTANEKLFF.

V usage is TRBV30 and J usage is TRBJ2-3, with a possible D match to TRBD1 (5 bases). This CDR3 spans 13 amino acids. Trimming cost V 7 bases and J 9 bases, with 20 bases left between them. CDR1 and CDR2 (germline): GTSNPN, SVGIG (reference sequence). The CDR3 here is CASLFGWGRTQYF. In DNA, the CDR3 is TGTGCCTCCCTTTTTGGGTGGGGCCGAACGCAGTATTTT.

This clone was picked up one time. The rearrangement links TRBV28 to TRBJ1-2, with TRBD1 matching over 9 bases. With 4 bases clipped from V and 6 bases from J, the junction kept 9 bases outside the gene matches. The CDR3 spans 15 residues. CDR1 and CDR2 from the germline V gene are MDHEN and SYDVKM. The CDR3 loop is CASSYHVRTGDGYTF. CDR3 in DNA: TGTGCCAGCAGTTACCATGTCCGGACAGGGGATGGCTACACCTTC.

The chain combines TRBV14 with TRBJ1-6; D not resolved. The CDR3 consists of 15 residues. V was trimmed by 4 bases and J by 9 bases, leaving 16 bases between them. Germline V gene sequence: CDR1 SGHDN, CDR2 FVKESK. This CDR3 reads CASSPRGPVPSPLHF. The CDR3 DNA reads TGTGCCAGCAGCCCCCGAGGACCCGTACCTTCACCCCTCCACTTT.

As for this clone: Different DNA sequences within this sample yield the same CDR3. DNA of the CDR3: TGCGCCAGCAGCCGGACAGGGGGAGGCAATCAGCCCCAGCATTTT. It is translated as CASSRTGGGNQPQHF. This chain joins TRBV4-1 and TRBJ1-5; 10 nucleotides align to TRBD1. The CDR3 is 15 amino acids. In germline, CDR1 is MGHRA, CDR2 YSYEKL. Trimming at V came to 4 bases and at J to 2 bases, leaving 2 bases not matched to a gene.

The chain is built from TRBV2 and TRBJ1-1, with no clear D. The CDR3 has 12 residues. Germline V gene lookup returns CDR1 SNHLY and CDR2 FYNNEI. Trimming shortened V by 9 bases and J by 5 bases, and 13 bases separated the two germline ends. CDR3 sequence reads: CASILGFTEAFF. CDR3 nucleotides: TGTGCCAGTATTTTGGGGTTTACTGAAGCTTTCTTT.

For this clone: The sample has other DNA sequences that encode this CDR3 too. The chain combines TRBV4-3 with TRBJ1-2, with 10 bases identical to TRBD1. The CDR3 totals 16 residues. V gave up 3 bases and J gave up 7 bases; unmatched junction bases: 11. Germline V gives CDR1 LGHNA, CDR2 YSLEER. This chain's CDR3 is CASSQGQDRGPAGYTF. DNA of the CDR3: TGCGCCAGCAGCCAGGGTCAAGACAGGGGGCCAGCTGGCTACACCTTC.

J is TRBJ2-5 and V is TRBV11-1; tentatively, D is TRBD2 (6 bases). The V gene lost 1 base and the J gene lost 5 bases, with 14 bases spanning the gap. Germline V gene data show CDR1 as SGHAT and CDR2 as FQDESV (reference sequence). This CDR3 contains 15 residues. As DNA, the CDR3 is TGTGCCAGCAGCTTAGGGGTAAACCGGGGGGAGACCCAGTACTTC. It codes for CASSLGVNRGETQYF.

The V gene is TRBV7-8, the J gene TRBJ2-3; 14 nucleotides match TRBD2. This CDR3 region has 18 residues. Germline V lookup: CDR1 SGHVS, CDR2 FQNEAQ. J gave up 1 base and V 1 base, and 4 bases lay outside the gene matches. The CDR3 region is CASSLGLAGGGGTDTQYF. The CDR3 DNA is TGTGCCAGCAGCTTAGGACTAGCGGGAGGGGGGGGCACAGATACGCAGTATTTT.

The chain combines TRBV11-3 with TRBJ1-4; D possibly corresponds to TRBD1 (5 bases). Germline V gives CDR1 SGHNT, CDR2 YENEEA. This CDR3 region has 18 residues. V was trimmed by 4 bases and J by 5 bases, leaving 23 bases between them. The CDR3 DNA sequence: TGTGCCAGCAGCTATATTCGGTCGTGGGGGGAGAACAATGAAAAACTGTTTTTT. Amino acid sequence: CASSYIRSWGENNEKLFF.

The chain couples TRBV11-2 to TRBJ2-7, with TRBD1 as a possible D gene (6 bases). The V end lost 5 bases, the J end lost 5 bases, and 19 bases lay between the germline ends. The CDR3 spans 15 residues. The germline CDR1 and CDR2 sequences are SGHAT and FQNNGV. CDR3 sequence: CASSQGWAGRNEQYF. CDR3 DNA: TGTGCCAGCAGCCAGGGGTGGGCAGGGCGGAACGAGCAGTACTTC.

The V and J genes are TRBV27 and TRBJ1-4; TRBD1 might be the D (5 bases). The CDR3 runs to 15 residues. V dropped 4 bases and J dropped 7 bases, with 16 bases sitting between them. The germline V gene encodes CDR1 MNHEY and CDR2 SMNVEV (reference sequence). The DNA for the CDR3 is TGTGCCAGCAGTTACTACTCGGGGCCGCGTGAAAAACTGTTTTTT. Encoded protein: CASSYYSGPREKLFF.

This clone was seen just once. This chain uses TRBV28 with TRBJ2-1, with 9 bases identical to TRBD2. The trim removed 2 bases at V and 4 bases at J, leaving 9 bases unmatched. This CDR3 contains 17 residues. Germline CDR1 and CDR2: MDHEN and SYDVKM. CDR3 amino acids: CASSLAGGPGLYNEQFF. In DNA form, the CDR3 reads TGTGCCAGCAGTTTAGCGGGAGGGCCGGGTTTGTACAATGAGCAGTTCTTC.